Detailed here is one T cell receptor (beta chain). The data belong to a study of patients and donors after allogeneic stem cell transplantation. The CDR3 is made up of 15 amino acids. V lost 0 bases, J lost 5 bases, and 12 bases lay in between. Looked up from germline, CDR1 is SGHKS and CDR2 is YYEKEE (reference sequence). TCRdb fed the RT-PCR reads into MiXCR, producing one record per CDR3 protein. The sample includes over 130,000 distinct CDR3 sequences, 30% to 45% of them seen just once. The sequencing sample was made of blood, either unsorted or a sorted T cell fraction (not recorded which). The chain recombines TRBV5-5 with TRBJ1-3; weak D call: TRBD1 (5 bases). This sequence was found in a human donor who was either an allogeneic HSCT recipient or a stem cell or donor lymphocyte infusion donor (not recorded which). It is not recorded whose cells these are; they may come from a transplant donor. The CDR3 DNA sequence: TGTGCCAGCAGCTTGGTGGGGCAGGGTAGAAACACCATATATTTT. This codes for CASSLVGQGRNTIYF.